The T cell receptor (beta chain) under discussion was sequenced for a study of CD8+CD57+ T cells in acquired aplastic anemia. Flow cytometry had shown expanded CD8+CD57+ cells in the patients chosen for sequencing. Investigators profiled TCR beta VDJ and CDR3 from genomic DNA template. TCRdb ran MiXCR on the reads and lists one entry per CDR3 protein. The sample consists of more than 150,000 distinct CDR3 sequences, around 47% of them appearing once. CDR3 length: 17 amino acids. Germline V gene lookup returns CDR1 WSHSY and CDR2 SAAADI. The V and J ends lost 0 bases and 4 bases, in that order; junction bases with no gene match: 8.

The clonotype originates from a human donor with aplastic anemia. The sample comprised sorted CD4+, CD8+, or CD8+CD57+ T cells (not recorded which) from PBMCs. The J gene is TRBJ2-7, the V gene TRBV10-2; 11 bases agree with TRBD2. The CDR3 DNA sequence: TGCGCCAGCAGTGAGTCGAAGCTAGCGGGAGGTTGGTACGAGCAGTACTTC. Protein product: CASSESKLAGGWYEQYF.